The present TCR beta chain was sequenced within a study of shared clonotypes between healthy human individuals. Turning to the study itself: Three plates were used per donor for CD4 naive, three for CD4 memory, two for CD8 naive and one for CD8 memory.

Adults of Caucasian background living in Nashville, Tennessee made up all donors. Per germline, CDR1 SGHRS and CDR2 YFSETQ. V was clipped by 0 bases and J by 0 bases, with 8 bases between them. The length of the CDR3 is 15 residues. TCRdb's copy holds only in-frame clones and misses some; the assay was immunoSEQ multiplex PCR. The sample includes around 1,000,000 clones, roughly 77% of them seen just once. This receptor was identified in a man aged 18 to 29 in good health. Some clones in this sample may be carry-over from other donors' samples. The rearrangement uses TRBV5-1 and TRBJ2-3, with D hard to call. The sequenced sample consisted of memory CD4+ T cells from PBMCs. As to subset: CD45RA-negative fraction. Here the CDR3 reads CASSLAVASTDTQYF. CDR3 nucleotides: TGCGCCAGCAGCTTGGCAGTTGCTAGCACAGATACGCAGTATTTT.